This T cell receptor beta chain was captured in a study of blood T cell repertoires in COVID-19 (dated by TCRdb to 2018 to 2020). In terms of the full investigation: Samples covering the acute and convalescent phases of COVID-19 were provided by collaborators in the United States, Italy and Spain. A freely available public database, intended as a resource for researchers studying the immune response to SARS-CoV-2, is where the repertoires were released. The prospective study material was composed of cDNA or gDNA derived from T cells, B-cell-depleted T cells, or PBMCs. The samples were drawn from the first 160 participants of the ongoing ImmuneRACE study and from over a thousand subjects provided by 6 global collaborators. Subjects who had been exposed to COVID-19, were actively infected with it, or had recovered from it provided the deeply sampled blood TCRbeta repertoires that made up the dataset. Nearly every sample came with metadata listing a de-identified subject ID, COVID-19 status, age in years and sex. Where available, HLA class I and class II types were obtained from metadata supplied by the sample provider rather than from assay-based typing.

About this clone itself: What antigen it recognizes has not been identified. Nothing much larger sits one base from this clone, and base qualities are not available.

The collaborating institutions used their own protocols to collect whole blood in K2EDTA tubes. For TCRbeta analysis, collaborators shipped samples in one of three forms: frozen whole blood, isolated PBMCs, or DNA extracted from either of those sample types. TCRbeta CDR3 regions were amplified from genomic DNA by means of the immunoSEQ Assay, a bias-controlled multiplex PCR. The authors' pipeline ran thus. The number of nucleated cells in each sample was estimated from the amplification of reference gene primers within the assay. Sequence reads were collapsed and filtered to measure the absolute abundance of every unique TCRbeta CDR3 rearrangement. For each sample, productive Simpson clonality was calculated by taking the square root of Simpson's diversity index across productive rearrangements. In TCRdb, the immuneACCESS table is reduced to in-frame sequences with V and J assigned. These tables do not hold every clone; where another copy was compared, an unresolved V gene accounts for under half, and the others remain unexplained. V and J calls and clone size are as listed in that table; D and trimming were resolved from the DNA. In all, the sample holds under 300,000 clones, and about 85% of those were seen once. The top ten hold over 5.5% of the sample.

Results the study describes overall, beyond this receptor: The amount of clinical and demographic metadata varied by source and participant and was provided uncurated.

Sequencing used peripheral blood. The TCR comes from a woman aged 55-70 years with active or convalescent COVID-19.

The CDR3 region has the sequence CASSPTTSGGAGGASSEQFF. In nucleotide form, the sequence is TGTGCCAGCAGCCCAACGACTAGCGGGGGGGCTGGAGGGGCGTCTAGTGAGCAGTTCTTC. In this chain, TRBV9 is recombined with TRBJ2-1; 14 bases in between match TRBD2. Including cysteine and phenylalanine, the CDR3 has 20 amino acids. This entry keeps only the CDR3 DNA: 60 bases, framed from base 1. V lost 4 bases and J lost 9 bases, and the count of bases not matched to a germline gene is 21. For CDR1 and CDR2, the germline V gene lists SGDLS and YYNGEE.